These 9 T cell receptor beta chains originate from one sample sequenced in a study of blood T cell repertoires in COVID-19. Using immunoSEQ multiplex PCR, the repertoire was profiled, and TCRdb retains in-frame clones only, with some absent. The repertoire holds around 250,000 clones, with approximately 91% as singletons. Sequencing was carried out using peripheral blood. These receptors all stem from a woman between 35 and 50 years old who had recovered from COVID-19.

This chain links TRBV5-6 with TRBJ2-1; no reliable D call. The CDR3 runs to 15 residues. V was clipped by 0 bases and J by 4 bases, with 11 bases between them. Per germline, CDR1 SGHDT and CDR2 YYEEEE. The CDR3 nucleotides read TGTGCCAGCAGCTTGGGACGGCTAGTTTACAATGAGCAGTTCTTC. It encodes CASSLGRLVYNEQFF.

J is TRBJ2-3 and V is TRBV29-1, with 7 bases matching TRBD2. Looked up from germline, CDR1 is SQVTM and CDR2 is ANQGSEA. Germline trimming cut 4 bases from V and 2 bases from J; bases unmatched to any gene: 6. The CDR3 has 14 residues. CDR3 in DNA: TGCAGCGTTGGACTAGCTTTCCTCACAGATACGCAGTATTTT. This encodes CSVGLAFLTDTQYF.

V usage is TRBV19 and J usage is TRBJ2-2, with 9 bases aligning to TRBD2. Germline values: CDR1 LNHDA, CDR2 SQIVND (reference sequence). V trimming: 3 bases; J trimming: 6 bases; junction bases outside the gene matches: 8. The CDR3 extends over 16 amino acids. CDR3 region: CASSIVSGSLSGELFF. The CDR3, as DNA: TGTGCCAGTAGTATTGTTAGCGGGAGTCTTTCCGGGGAGCTGTTTTTT.

The chain uses TRBV5-6 and TRBJ1-4; weak D call: TRBD1 (6 bases). From germline, CDR1 is SGHDT and CDR2 YYEEEE. The length of the CDR3 is 14 residues. V was clipped by 4 bases and J by 5 bases, with 12 bases between them. The CDR3 here is CASSLRTANEKLFF. CDR3 sequence (DNA): TGTGCCAGCAGCCTGCGGACAGCGAATGAAAAACTGTTTTTT.

V gene TRBV10-3 combines with J gene TRBJ2-7; 7 bases fit TRBD2. Germline CDR1 and CDR2: ENHRY and SYGVKD. Unmatched junction bases numbered 9, after V lost 10 bases and J lost 0 bases. The CDR3 loop spans 14 amino acids. In DNA form, the CDR3 reads TGTGCCAGCGGAATCGGGACTACCTCCTACGAGCAGTACTTC. Translation gives CASGIGTTSYEQYF.

In regard to this clone: Its ends do not fully match the called genes, so a read error is possible. The sample holds other DNA sequences that translate to the same CDR3. V gene TRBV3-1 (or the pseudogene TRBV3-2) combines with J gene TRBJ1-2; 7 bases agree with TRBD1. There are 17 residues in the CDR3. In germline, CDR1 is LGHDT, CDR2 YNNKEL (reference sequence). Here the CDR3 reads CASSQVMTGLIPYGYTF. Here the CDR3 DNA reads TGTGCCAGCAGCCAAGTTATGACAGGGTTAATTCCCTATGGCTACACTTTC.

This rearrangement joins TRBV4-1 to TRBJ1-2; D unresolved. Between the trimmed V and J ends, which lost 0 bases and 5 bases, there was a span of 16 bases. From germline, CDR1 is MGHRA and CDR2 YSYEKL. The CDR3 has 16 amino acids. CDR3 bases: TGCGCCAGCAGCCAAGATGCAACAGCTTCTCGGTATGGCTACACCTTC. Translating gives CASSQDATASRYGYTF.

The chain carries TRBV5-5 and TRBJ1-6; D gene ambiguous. The germline V gene encodes CDR1 SGHKS and CDR2 YYEKEE (reference sequence). The CDR3 is 15 amino acids. The V end lost 4 bases, the J end lost 7 bases, and 15 bases lay between the germline ends. The DNA of the CDR3 is TGTGCCAGCAGCCCACCCTACGCCGAAAATTCACCCCTCCACTTT. This codes for CASSPPYAENSPLHF.

The CDR3 reads CASSLQGLHEQYF. The CDR3 DNA reads as TGTGCCAGCAGTCTACAGGGTTTGCACGAGCAGTACTTC. The chain combines TRBV2 with TRBJ2-7; tentative D call: TRBD1 (6 bases). The V gene's germline CDR1 is SNHLY and CDR2 FYNNEI. V lost 5 bases to trimming and J lost 5 bases, with 13 bases between them. The CDR3 loop spans 13 amino acids.